The sequence of this T cell receptor beta chain was determined in a study of T cell repertoires in cytomegalovirus infection. In the study overall: It can be stated that public TCR beta signatures indicated CMV infection as well as a matching HLA type. Broader study findings: Summed frequency of public TCR beta families distinguished CMV carriers with the relevant HLA. The ex vivo response was dominated by HLA-C-restricted CMV-specific TCR beta clonotypes.

Using its own MiXCR run on the reads, TCRdb lists one record per CDR3 protein. The sample includes some 230,000 distinct CDR3 sequences, 22% of them seen just once. Per germline, CDR1 MDHEN and CDR2 SYDVKM. The CDR3 is 20 amino acids. The V gene end was trimmed by 2 bases and the J gene end by 2 bases; junction bases not matched to a gene: 9. On this clonotype: Antigen: not known.

The V and J genes are TRBV28 and TRBJ2-1; 16 bases are a match to TRBD2. The sequence was collected from a human donor in good health (CMV status not recorded). Some clones in this sample may be carry-over from other donors' samples. The sample was CD8+ T cells from PBMCs. The CDR3 sequence is CASSLGGTSGGAIPYNEQFF. In DNA, the CDR3 is TGTGCCAGCAGTTTAGGGGGGACTAGCGGGGGGGCCATTCCCTACAATGAGCAGTTCTTC.